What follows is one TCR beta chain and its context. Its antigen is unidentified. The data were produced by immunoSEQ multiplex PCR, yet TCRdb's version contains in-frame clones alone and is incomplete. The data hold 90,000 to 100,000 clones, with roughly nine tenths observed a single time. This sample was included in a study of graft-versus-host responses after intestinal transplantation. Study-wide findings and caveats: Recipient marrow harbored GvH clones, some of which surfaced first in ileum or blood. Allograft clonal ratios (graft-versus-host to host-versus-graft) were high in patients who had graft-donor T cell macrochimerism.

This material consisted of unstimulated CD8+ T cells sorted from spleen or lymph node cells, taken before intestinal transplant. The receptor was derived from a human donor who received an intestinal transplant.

This CDR3 is CASINYRANTEAFF. CDR3 DNA sequence: TGTGCCAGCATTAATTACAGGGCCAACACTGAAGCTTTCTTT. V and J are TRBV6-1 and TRBJ1-1, with D possibly TRBD1 on 6 matching bases. V was cut by 7 bases and J by 2 bases, with 14 bases left in between. Germline lookup yields CDR1 MNHNS and CDR2 SASEGT. The CDR3 length is 14 residues.